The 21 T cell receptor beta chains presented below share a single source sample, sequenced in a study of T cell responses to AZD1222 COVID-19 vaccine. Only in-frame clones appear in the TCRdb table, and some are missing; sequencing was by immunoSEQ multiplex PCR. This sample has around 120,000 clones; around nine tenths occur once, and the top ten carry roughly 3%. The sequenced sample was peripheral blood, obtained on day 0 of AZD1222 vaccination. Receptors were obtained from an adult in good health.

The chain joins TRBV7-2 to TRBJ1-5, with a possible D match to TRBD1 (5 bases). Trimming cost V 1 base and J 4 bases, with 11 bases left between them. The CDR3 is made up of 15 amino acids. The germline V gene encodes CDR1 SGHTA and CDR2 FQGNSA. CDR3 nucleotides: TGTGCCAGCAGCTTAGGAGGCAGGGATAATCAGCCCCAGCATTTT. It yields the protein CASSLGGRDNQPQHF.

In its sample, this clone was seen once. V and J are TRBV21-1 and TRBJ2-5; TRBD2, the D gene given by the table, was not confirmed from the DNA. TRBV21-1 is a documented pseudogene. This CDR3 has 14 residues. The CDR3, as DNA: TGTGCCAGGACTACCTATAGCGGGAGTGAGACCCAGTACTTC. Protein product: CARTTYSGSETQYF.

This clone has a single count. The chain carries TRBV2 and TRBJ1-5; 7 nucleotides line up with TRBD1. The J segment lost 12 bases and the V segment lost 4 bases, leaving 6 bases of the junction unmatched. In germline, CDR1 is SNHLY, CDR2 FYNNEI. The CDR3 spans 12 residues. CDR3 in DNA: TGTGCCAGCAGTGCTGGGGACAGATACCAGCATTTT. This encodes CASSAGDRYQHF.

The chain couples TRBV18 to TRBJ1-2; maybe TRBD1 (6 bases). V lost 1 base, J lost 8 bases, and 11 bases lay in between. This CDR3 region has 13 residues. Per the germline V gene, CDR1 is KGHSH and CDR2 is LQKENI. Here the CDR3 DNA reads TGTGCCAGCTCACCACGCGGGCAGGGGGGCTACACCTTC. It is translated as CASSPRGQGGYTF. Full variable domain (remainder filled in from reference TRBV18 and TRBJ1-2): NAGVMQNPRHLVRRRGQEARLRCSPMKGHSHVYWYRQLPEEGLKFMVYLQKENIIDESGMPKERFSAEFPKEGPSILRIQQVVRGDSAAYFCASSPRGQGGYTFGSGTRLTVV.

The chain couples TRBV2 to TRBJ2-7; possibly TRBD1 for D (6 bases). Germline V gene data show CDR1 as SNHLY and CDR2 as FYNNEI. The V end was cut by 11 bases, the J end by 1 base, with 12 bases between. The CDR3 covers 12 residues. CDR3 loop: CAGNGQSYEQYF. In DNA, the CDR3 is TGTGCCGGAAACGGACAGTCCTACGAGCAGTACTTC.

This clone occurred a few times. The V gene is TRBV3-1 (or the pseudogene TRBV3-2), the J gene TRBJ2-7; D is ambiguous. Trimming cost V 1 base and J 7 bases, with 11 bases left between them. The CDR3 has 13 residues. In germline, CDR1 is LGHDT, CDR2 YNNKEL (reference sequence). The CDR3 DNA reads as TGTGCCAGCAGCCAAGTCCCCCAGTGGGAGCAGTACTTC. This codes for CASSQVPQWEQYF.

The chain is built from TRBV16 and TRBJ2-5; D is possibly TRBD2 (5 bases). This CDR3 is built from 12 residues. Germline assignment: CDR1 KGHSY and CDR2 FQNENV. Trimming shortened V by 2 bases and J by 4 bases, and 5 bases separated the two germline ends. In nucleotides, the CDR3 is TGTGCCAGCAGCCAAGCGGGAGAGACCCAGTACTTC. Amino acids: CASSQAGETQYF.

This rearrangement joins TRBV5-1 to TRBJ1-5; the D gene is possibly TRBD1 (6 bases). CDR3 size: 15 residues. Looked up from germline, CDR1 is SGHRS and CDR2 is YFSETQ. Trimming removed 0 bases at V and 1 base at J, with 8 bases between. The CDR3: CASSLEGGSNQPQHF. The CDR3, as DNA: TGCGCCAGCAGCTTGGAGGGGGGAAGCAATCAGCCCCAGCATTTT.

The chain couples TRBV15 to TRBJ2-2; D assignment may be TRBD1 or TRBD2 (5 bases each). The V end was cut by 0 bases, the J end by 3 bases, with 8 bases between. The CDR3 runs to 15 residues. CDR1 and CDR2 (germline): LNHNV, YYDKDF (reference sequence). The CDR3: CATSREGTHTGELFF. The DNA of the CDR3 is TGTGCCACCAGCAGAGAAGGGACCCACACCGGGGAGCTGTTTTTT.

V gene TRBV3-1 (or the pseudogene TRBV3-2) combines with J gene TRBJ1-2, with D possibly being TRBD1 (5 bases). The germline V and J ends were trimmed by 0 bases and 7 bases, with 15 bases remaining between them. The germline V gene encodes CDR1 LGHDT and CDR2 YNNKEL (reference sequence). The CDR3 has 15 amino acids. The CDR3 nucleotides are TGTGCCAGCAGCCAAGATCTAGAGGGGAGAGGTGGCTACACCTTC. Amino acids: CASSQDLEGRGGYTF.

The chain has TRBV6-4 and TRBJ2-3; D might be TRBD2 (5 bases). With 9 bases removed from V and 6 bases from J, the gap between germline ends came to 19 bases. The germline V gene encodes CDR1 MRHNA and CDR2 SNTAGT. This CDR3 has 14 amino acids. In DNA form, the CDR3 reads TGTGCCAGTTCGAGGCGGTCTGGGGAGGATACGCAGTATTTT. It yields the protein CASSRRSGEDTQYF.

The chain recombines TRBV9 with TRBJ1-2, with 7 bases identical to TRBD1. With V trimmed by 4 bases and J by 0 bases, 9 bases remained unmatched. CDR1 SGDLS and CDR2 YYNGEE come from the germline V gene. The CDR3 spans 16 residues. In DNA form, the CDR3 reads TGTGCCAGCAGCCCGACCGGGACAGCTGCTAACTATGGCTACACCTTC. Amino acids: CASSPTGTAANYGYTF.

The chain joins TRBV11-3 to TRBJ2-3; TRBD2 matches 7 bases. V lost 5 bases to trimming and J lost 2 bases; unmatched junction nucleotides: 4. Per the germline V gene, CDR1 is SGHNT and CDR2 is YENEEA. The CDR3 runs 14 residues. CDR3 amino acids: CASSAGRATDTQYF. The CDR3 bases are TGTGCCAGCAGCGCAGGGAGGGCCACAGATACGCAGTATTTT.

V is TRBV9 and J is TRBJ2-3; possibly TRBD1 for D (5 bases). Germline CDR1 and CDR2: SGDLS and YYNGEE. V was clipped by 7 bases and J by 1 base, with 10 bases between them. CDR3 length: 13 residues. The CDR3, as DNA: TGTGCCAGCTCAGGGCCTGGCACAGATACGCAGTATTTT. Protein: CASSGPGTDTQYF.

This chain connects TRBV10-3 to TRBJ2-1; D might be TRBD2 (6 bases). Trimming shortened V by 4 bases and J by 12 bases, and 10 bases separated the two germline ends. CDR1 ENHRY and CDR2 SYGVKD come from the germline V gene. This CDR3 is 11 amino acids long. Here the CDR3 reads CAISGTTRQFF. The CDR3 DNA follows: TGTGCCATCAGTGGGACTACCCGGCAGTTCTTC.

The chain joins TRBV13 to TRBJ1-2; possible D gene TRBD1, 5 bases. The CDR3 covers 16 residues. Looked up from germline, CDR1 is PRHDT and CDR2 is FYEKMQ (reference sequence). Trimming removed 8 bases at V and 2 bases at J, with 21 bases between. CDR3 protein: CASGRRVGGSNYGYTF. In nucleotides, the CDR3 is TGTGCCAGCGGCCGACGGGTGGGGGGATCCAACTATGGCTACACCTTC.

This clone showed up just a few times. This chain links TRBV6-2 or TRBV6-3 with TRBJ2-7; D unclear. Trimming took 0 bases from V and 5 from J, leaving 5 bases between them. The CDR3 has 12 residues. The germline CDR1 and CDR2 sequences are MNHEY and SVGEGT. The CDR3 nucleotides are TGTGCCAGCAGTTACTCGAGAAACGAGCAGTACTTC. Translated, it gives CASSYSRNEQYF.

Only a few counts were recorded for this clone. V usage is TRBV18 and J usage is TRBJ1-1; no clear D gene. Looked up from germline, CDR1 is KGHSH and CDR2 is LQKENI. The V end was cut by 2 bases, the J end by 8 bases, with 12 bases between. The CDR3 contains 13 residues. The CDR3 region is CASSPKIDIEAFF. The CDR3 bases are TGTGCCAGCTCACCAAAAATAGATATAGAAGCTTTCTTT.

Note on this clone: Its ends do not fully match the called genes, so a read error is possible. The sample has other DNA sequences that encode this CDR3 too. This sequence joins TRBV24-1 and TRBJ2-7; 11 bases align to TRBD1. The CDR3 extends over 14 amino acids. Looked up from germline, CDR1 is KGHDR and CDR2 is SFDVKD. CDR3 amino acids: CATMGTGGPYEQYF. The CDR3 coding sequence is TGTGCCACCATGGGGACAGGGGGGCCCTATGAGCAGTACTTC.

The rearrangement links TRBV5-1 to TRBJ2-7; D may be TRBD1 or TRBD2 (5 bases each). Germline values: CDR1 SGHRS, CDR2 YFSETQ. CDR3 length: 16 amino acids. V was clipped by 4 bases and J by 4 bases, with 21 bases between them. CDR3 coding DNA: TGCGCCAGCAGCATGGAAGTCCTGGGATGGGGGTACGAGCAGTACTTC. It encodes CASSMEVLGWGYEQYF. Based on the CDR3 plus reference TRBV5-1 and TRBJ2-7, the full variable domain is KAGVTQTPRYLIKTRGQQVTLSCSPISGHRSVSWYQQTPGQGLQFLFEYFSETQRNKGNFPGRFSGRQFSNSRSEMNVSTLELGDSALYLCASSMEVLGWGYEQYFGPGTRLTVT.

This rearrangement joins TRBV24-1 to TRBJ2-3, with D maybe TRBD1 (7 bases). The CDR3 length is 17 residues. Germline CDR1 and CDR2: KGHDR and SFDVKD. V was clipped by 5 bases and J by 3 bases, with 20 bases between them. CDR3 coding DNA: TGTGCCACCAGTGCGGGGGTGACAGGGCCGTCTACAGATACGCAGTATTTT. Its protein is CATSAGVTGPSTDTQYF.